This T cell receptor beta chain was identified during a study of T cells in severe cutaneous drug reactions. The wider study: Collected from acute- or recovery-stage patients: blister fluids/cells and PBMC.

The donors had carbamazepine-induced Stevens-Johnson syndrome or toxic epidermal necrolysis. The iRepertoire multiplex PCR system with TCR subtype-specific primers built both bulk and single-cell libraries. Reanalyzing the multiplex PCR reads, TCRdb keeps one entry per CDR3 protein, without DNA. The table lists fewer than 10,000 distinct CDR3 sequences. The CDR3 is made up of 13 amino acids. CDR1 is SGHVS and CDR2 is FNYEAQ in the germline V gene. Specimen: cells from a skin blister. This receptor was taken from a human donor with a severe cutaneous adverse drug reaction. The chain is built from TRBV7-6 and TRBJ1-1. CDR3 loop: CASSLDANTEAFF.